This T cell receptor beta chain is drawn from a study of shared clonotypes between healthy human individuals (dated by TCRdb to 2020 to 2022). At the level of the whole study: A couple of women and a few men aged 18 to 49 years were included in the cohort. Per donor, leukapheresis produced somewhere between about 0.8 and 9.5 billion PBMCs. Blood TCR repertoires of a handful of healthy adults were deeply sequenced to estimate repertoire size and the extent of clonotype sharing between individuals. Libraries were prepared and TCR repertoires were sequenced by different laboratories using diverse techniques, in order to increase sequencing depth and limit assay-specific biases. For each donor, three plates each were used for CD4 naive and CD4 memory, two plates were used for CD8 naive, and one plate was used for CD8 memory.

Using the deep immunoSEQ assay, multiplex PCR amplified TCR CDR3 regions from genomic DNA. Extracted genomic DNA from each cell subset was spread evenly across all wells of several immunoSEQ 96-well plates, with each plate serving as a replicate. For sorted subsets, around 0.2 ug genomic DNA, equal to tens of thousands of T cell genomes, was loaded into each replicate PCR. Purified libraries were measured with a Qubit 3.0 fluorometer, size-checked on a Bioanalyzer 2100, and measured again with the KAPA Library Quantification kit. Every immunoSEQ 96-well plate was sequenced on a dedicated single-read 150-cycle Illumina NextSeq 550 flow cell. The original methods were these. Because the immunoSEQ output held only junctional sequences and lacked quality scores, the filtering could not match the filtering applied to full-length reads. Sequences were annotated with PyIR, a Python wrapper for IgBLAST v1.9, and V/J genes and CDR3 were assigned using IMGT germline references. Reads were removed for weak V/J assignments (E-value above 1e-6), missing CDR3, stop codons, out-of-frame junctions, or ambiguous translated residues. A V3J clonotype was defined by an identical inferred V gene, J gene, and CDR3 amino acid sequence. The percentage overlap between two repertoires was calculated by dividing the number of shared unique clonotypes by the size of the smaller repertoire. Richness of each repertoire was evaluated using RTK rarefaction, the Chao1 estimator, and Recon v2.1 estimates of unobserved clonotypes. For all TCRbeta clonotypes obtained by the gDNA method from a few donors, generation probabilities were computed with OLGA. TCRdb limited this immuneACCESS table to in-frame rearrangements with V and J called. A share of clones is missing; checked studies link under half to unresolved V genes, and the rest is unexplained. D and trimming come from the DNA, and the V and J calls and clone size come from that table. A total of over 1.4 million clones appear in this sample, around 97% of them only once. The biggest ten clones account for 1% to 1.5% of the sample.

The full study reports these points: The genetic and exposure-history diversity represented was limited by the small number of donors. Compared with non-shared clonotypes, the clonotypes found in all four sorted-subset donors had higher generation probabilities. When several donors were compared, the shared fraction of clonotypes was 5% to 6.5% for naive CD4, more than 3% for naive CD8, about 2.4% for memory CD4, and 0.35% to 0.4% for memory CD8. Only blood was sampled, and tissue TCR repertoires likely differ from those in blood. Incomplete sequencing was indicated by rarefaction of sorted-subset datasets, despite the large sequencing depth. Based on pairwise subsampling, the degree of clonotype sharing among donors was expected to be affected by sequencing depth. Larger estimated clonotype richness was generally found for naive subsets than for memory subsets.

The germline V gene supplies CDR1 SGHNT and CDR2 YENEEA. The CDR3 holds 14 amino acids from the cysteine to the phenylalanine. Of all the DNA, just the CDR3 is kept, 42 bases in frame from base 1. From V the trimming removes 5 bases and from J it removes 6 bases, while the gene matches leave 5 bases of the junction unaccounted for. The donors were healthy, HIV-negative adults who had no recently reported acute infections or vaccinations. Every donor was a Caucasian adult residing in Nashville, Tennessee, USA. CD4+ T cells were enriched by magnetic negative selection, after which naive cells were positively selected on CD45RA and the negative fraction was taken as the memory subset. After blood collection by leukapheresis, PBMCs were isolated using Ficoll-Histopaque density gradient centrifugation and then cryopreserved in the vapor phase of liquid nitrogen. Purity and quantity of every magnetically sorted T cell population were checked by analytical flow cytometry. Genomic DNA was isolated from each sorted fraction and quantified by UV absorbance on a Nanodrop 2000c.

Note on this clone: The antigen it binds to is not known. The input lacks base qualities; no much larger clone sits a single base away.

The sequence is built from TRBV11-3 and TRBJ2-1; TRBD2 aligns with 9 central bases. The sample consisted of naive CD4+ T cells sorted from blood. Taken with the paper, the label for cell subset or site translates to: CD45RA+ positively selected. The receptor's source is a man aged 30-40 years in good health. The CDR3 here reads CASSPPGLANEQFF. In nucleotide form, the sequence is TGTGCCAGCAGCCCACCGGGACTAGCCAATGAGCAGTTCTTC.